This T cell receptor beta chain appears in the sequencing data of a study of OX40 agonist ivuxolimab in advanced cancers. Study as a whole: Every patient in dose escalation had hepatocellular carcinoma, melanoma, renal cell or head and neck cancer. Cohort: about 82% men, mean age about 60, aged about 23 to 80. Study-wide results and caveats: Blood T cells, both CD4+ and CD8+, expanded clonally by week 6 at 0.1 to 3.0 mg/kg. CD8+ T cells averaged more expanded clones than CD4+.

This clone has only a few counts. Antigen specificity is unknown. Germline V gives CDR1 SGHRS, CDR2 YFSETQ. V was trimmed by 4 bases and J by 5 bases, leaving 12 bases between them. The CDR3 sequence is 13 residues long. Repertoires were generated with immunoSEQ multiplex PCR, while TCRdb's copy carries only in-frame clones and drops some. The sample yields fewer than 85,000 clones, 84% seen once. The chain has TRBV5-1 and TRBJ2-5; the D gene is possibly TRBD2 (5 bases). The sample consisted of CD4+ or CD8+ T cells sorted from blood, taken in a trial of the OX40 agonist ivuxolimab. This receptor was identified in an adult with an advanced solid tumor such as melanoma, head and neck, liver or kidney cancer. In DNA, the CDR3 is TGCGCCAGCAGCGGCGGGCTCGGGGAGACCCAGTACTTC. This encodes CASSGGLGETQYF.